This entry is about one T cell receptor (beta chain). Its antigen is not identified. This sample was taken from a study of cytomegalovirus exposure and HLA in healthy donors. The study, taken as a whole, reports: Follow-up analysis later connected one missense variant in DCLRE1C with trimming of TCR beta V- and J-genes. Apparent HLA restriction characterized most CMV-associated TCR beta chains in a later analysis. Productive rates of about 87% or about 30% were seen for most TCR beta V segments in an earlier analysis.

Trimming took 5 bases from V and 0 from J; bases not matched to a gene: 7. Germline V lookup: CDR1 LNHNV, CDR2 YYDKDF (reference sequence). This CDR3 has 16 residues. Both 60 Vbeta primers and 13 Jbeta primers went into the PCR. The repertoire was sequenced with immunoSEQ multiplex PCR; TCRdb's copy has only in-frame clones and lacks some. The data contain 250,000 to 350,000 clones, under 90% of them seen just once; the ten biggest clones take up 0.3%. The V gene is TRBV15, the J gene TRBJ1-1; 9 bases map to TRBD1. The sequence was obtained from a girl aged 2-10 years in good health and CMV-seronegative. Sequenced sample: PBMCs. The CDR3 coding sequence is TGTGCCACCAGCTCACGGACAGGGGCTGTGAACACTGAAGCTTTCTTT. This encodes CATSSRTGAVNTEAFF.